Below, 3 T cell receptor beta chains from the same sample are listed, as sequenced in a study of blood T cells in healthy people across ages. A second about 7 to 11 cycle PCR used barcoded and J-beta primers. TCRdb reanalysed the 5' RACE reads using MiXCR and keeps one entry per CDR3 protein. The profile shows about 1.7 million distinct CDR3 sequences, under 30% of them singletons. Specimen: blood. The receptors were gathered from a woman aged 25 to 45 in good health.

V and J are TRBV13 and TRBJ2-7; D call uncertain. The V gene's germline CDR1 is PRHDT and CDR2 FYEKMQ (reference sequence). The CDR3 runs to 14 residues. V was pared by 10 bases and J by 1 base, with 17 bases between. For the CDR3, the DNA is TGTGCCACCATGGGCTCAGGAACTTCCTACGAGCAGTACTTC. Translating it yields CATMGSGTSYEQYF.

The chain couples TRBV5-1 to TRBJ1-1; 9 nucleotides agree with TRBD1. Germline V CDR1 and CDR2: SGHRS, YFSETQ. The CDR3 has 16 residues. Germline trimming cut 0 bases from V and 5 bases from J; bases unmatched to any gene: 8. The CDR3 DNA sequence: TGCGCCAGCAGCTTGGGACCCGGGACAGGGCAGACTGAAGCTTTCTTT. Translated, it gives CASSLGPGTGQTEAFF.

This rearrangement joins TRBV12-3 or TRBV12-4 to TRBJ2-6; D gene uncertain. This CDR3 has 14 residues. The V and J ends lost 7 bases and 2 bases respectively, with 9 bases between them. CDR3 region: CASNPDTGANVLTF. The CDR3 DNA reads as TGTGCCAGCAATCCAGATACTGGGGCCAACGTCCTGACTTTC.